This T cell receptor (beta chain) was retrieved from a study of T cells after yellow fever vaccination. This CDR3 is built from 15 residues. Germline V gene data show CDR1 as MNHEY and CDR2 as SMNVEV (reference sequence). With regard to this clonotype: Its ends do not fully match the called genes, so a read error is possible.

TCRdb re-called the 5' RACE reads with MiXCR, one entry per CDR3 protein. Among over 250,000 distinct CDR3 sequences listed, 4.1% were seen once. The starting material was PBMCs, obtained 5 days after the yellow fever booster vaccination. This receptor was taken from a man aged 18 to 29 who received the YFV17D yellow fever vaccine. The chain couples TRBV27 to TRBJ2-5; TRBD2 aligns across 10 bases. The CDR3 loop reads CASRAPGSSGRPVHF. The CDR3 DNA reads TGTGCCAGCAGGGCTCCCGGTAGTAGCGGGAGGCCTGTACACTTC.